Listed here are 31 T cell receptor beta chains from one sample, sequenced in a study of lymphopenia after photon versus proton radiotherapy. The assay was immunoSEQ multiplex PCR, and TCRdb's table has in-frame clones only and misses some. This table has roughly 36,000 clones, roughly 88% appearing once. Sequencing was performed on peripheral blood, taken from a patient treated with photon-based radiotherapy. These receptor sequences come from a woman aged 45-65 years with pancreatic cancer.

This rearrangement joins TRBV4-3 to TRBJ2-7; tentatively, D is TRBD2 (6 bases). This CDR3 is built from 17 residues. Germline V gives CDR1 LGHNA, CDR2 YSLEER. V lost 0 bases and J lost 4, with 19 bases in between. CDR3 sequence reads: CASSQDLGLTLAYEQYF. The CDR3 DNA follows: TGCGCCAGCAGCCAAGACCTCGGACTAACCCTGGCGTACGAGCAGTACTTC.

This clone was detected once. V is TRBV29-1 and J is TRBJ2-2; TRBD2 agrees at 8 bases. The ends lost 6 bases at V and 4 bases at J; junction bases unmatched: 10. CDR1 and CDR2 (germline): SQVTM, ANQGSEA. There are 15 residues in the CDR3. The CDR3 sequence is CSVDIAGRGTGELFF. The CDR3 nucleotides are TGCAGCGTCGATATAGCGGGGAGGGGCACCGGGGAGCTGTTTTTT.

This chain joins TRBV29-1 and TRBJ2-5, with D unresolved. This CDR3 spans 12 amino acids. The germline V gene has CDR1 SQVTM and CDR2 ANQGSEA. V was clipped by 3 bases and J by 5 bases, with 10 bases between them. Here the CDR3 reads CSVDFSAETQYF. CDR3 nucleotides: TGCAGCGTTGATTTTAGTGCGGAGACCCAGTACTTC.

The table lists this clone with a count of one. The chain joins TRBV7-6 to TRBJ2-5; 11 nucleotides line up with TRBD2. Germline assignment: CDR1 SGHVS and CDR2 FNYEAQ. The CDR3 contains 18 residues. The V segment lost 4 bases and the J segment 0 bases; nucleotides outside the gene matches: 10. The CDR3 spells CASSSQGGLAEYQETQYF. CDR3 bases: TGTGCCAGCAGCTCCCAGGGGGGACTAGCGGAGTACCAAGAGACCCAGTACTTC.

The chain links TRBV5-1 to TRBJ2-2; no reliable D call. Per germline, CDR1 SGHRS and CDR2 YFSETQ. The CDR3 sequence is 11 residues long. Trimming removed 7 bases from V and 4 bases from J, with 5 bases in between. The CDR3 nucleotides are TGCGCCAGCCCTTTCACCGGGGAGCTGTTTTTT. This sequence encodes CASPFTGELFF.

Regarding this clone: This same CDR3 is encoded by further DNA sequences in the sample. The chain carries TRBV10-3 and TRBJ1-4; D possibly corresponds to TRBD1 (5 bases). The V gene's germline CDR1 is ENHRY and CDR2 SYGVKD. This CDR3 is 13 amino acids long. Trimming shortened V by 4 bases and J by 5 bases, and 8 bases separated the two germline ends. The CDR3 bases are TGTGCCATCAGTGGACAGCTAAATGAAAAACTGTTTTTT. Protein product: CAISGQLNEKLFF.

This chain links TRBV7-6 with TRBJ2-2, with no clear D. Trimming took off 0 bases at V and 1 base at J, with 12 bases between the two ends. CDR1 is SGHVS, CDR2 FNYEAQ, per germline. There are 17 residues in the CDR3. Here the CDR3 DNA reads TGTGCCAGCAGCTTAGCGCTGGCTAGTAGGAACACCGGGGAGCTGTTTTTT. Residues: CASSLALASRNTGELFF.

The V call is TRBV30, the J call TRBJ2-6; 8 bases fit TRBD1. The CDR3 spans 15 residues. The V gene's germline CDR1 is GTSNPN and CDR2 SVGIG (reference sequence). After removal of 4 bases from V and 2 bases from J, the junction contained 4 bases not matched to a gene. The CDR3, as DNA: TGTGCCTGGACGTCAGGGGGCGCTGGGGCCAACGTCCTGACTTTC. Protein sequence: CAWTSGGAGANVLTF.

The J gene is TRBJ2-7, the V gene TRBV14; D is ambiguous. V was clipped by 2 bases and J by 0 bases, with 5 bases between them. The CDR3 has 13 amino acids. In germline, CDR1 is SGHDN, CDR2 FVKESK. CDR3: CASSQRSSYEQYF. DNA of the CDR3: TGTGCCAGCAGCCAACGGAGCTCCTACGAGCAGTACTTC.

The chain has TRBV19 and TRBJ2-6; TRBD1 might be the D (5 bases). The CDR3 is 17 amino acids. Trimming left V 1 base short and J 0 bases short, with 10 bases between. The germline V gene encodes CDR1 LNHDA and CDR2 SQIVND (reference sequence). CDR3 sequence (DNA): TGTGCCAGTAGTATAGTAGGGGCCAGCTCTGGGGCCAACGTCCTGACTTTC. It specifies CASSIVGASSGANVLTF.

On this clone itself: The junction and the germline gene differ at one end; a read error may be behind it. This sample also contains other DNA sequences that code for the same CDR3. The chain is built from TRBV5-4 and TRBJ2-1; D might be TRBD1 (6 bases). Germline V gene data show CDR1 as SGHNT and CDR2 as YYREEE (reference sequence). This CDR3 is built from 15 residues. In DNA form, the CDR3 reads TGTGCCAGTAGCTTAGCCGACAGGCCGTACAATGAGCAGTTCTTC. It specifies CASSLADRPYNEQFF.

This chain joins TRBV7-2 and TRBJ2-1, with D possibly TRBD1 on 6 matching bases. CDR3 size: 15 residues. V lost 2 bases to trimming and J lost 0 bases, with 8 bases between them. CDR1 and CDR2 from the germline V gene are SGHTA and FQGNSA. For the CDR3, the DNA is TGTGCCAGCAGCTTACAGGGGAGCTCCTACAATGAGCAGTTCTTC. Its translation is CASSLQGSSYNEQFF.

The rearrangement links TRBV19 to TRBJ2-1; TRBD2 agrees at 14 bases. The germline gives CDR1 LNHDA, CDR2 SQIVND (reference sequence). The V and J ends lost 9 bases and 8 bases, in that order; junction bases with no gene match: 6. The CDR3 is 14 amino acids. The CDR3 region is CASRLAGGPHEQFF. CDR3 bases: TGTGCCAGCCGACTAGCGGGAGGGCCACATGAGCAGTTCTTC.

CDR3 DNA: TGTGCCAGACAGGGTTCCGGGGAGCTGTTTTTT. It specifies CARQGSGELFF. This chain links TRBV30 with TRBJ2-2; 7 nucleotides line up with TRBD1. This CDR3 contains 11 residues. V gave up 8 bases and J gave up 6 bases; unmatched junction bases: 3. Germline-derived CDR1 and CDR2 are GTSNPN and SVGIG (reference sequence).

The V and J genes are TRBV6-1 and TRBJ2-2, with a possible D match to TRBD1 (5 bases). Trimming removed 10 bases at V and 5 bases at J, with 20 bases between. This CDR3 has 15 amino acids. CDR1 MNHNS and CDR2 SASEGT come from the germline V gene. The chain's CDR3 is CAIRKGQGWTGELFF. DNA for the CDR3: TGTGCCATCAGAAAGGGGCAGGGCTGGACCGGGGAGCTGTTTTTT.

The chain joins TRBV18 to TRBJ2-7; TRBD1 matches 11 bases. The germline gives CDR1 KGHSH, CDR2 LQKENI. This CDR3 comprises 17 residues. The J segment lost 0 bases and the V segment lost 3 bases, leaving 7 bases of the junction unmatched. This CDR3 is CASSPQGTGGVSYEQYF. The CDR3 nucleotides read TGTGCCAGCTCACCCCAAGGGACAGGGGGTGTCTCCTACGAGCAGTACTTC.

DNA of the CDR3: TGTGCCAGCAGCTTAGAGAAATTTAGGCGGGATACAGATACGCAGTATTTT. Protein: CASSLEKFRRDTDTQYF. The chain has TRBV7-2 and TRBJ2-3; D is perhaps TRBD2 (6 bases). The germline V gene encodes CDR1 SGHTA and CDR2 FQGNSA. Between the trimmed V and J ends, which lost 1 base and 3 bases, there was a span of 17 bases. The CDR3 length is 17 residues. Drawing the rest from reference TRBV7-2 and TRBJ2-3, the complete variable domain is GAGVSQSPSNKVTEKGKDVELRCDPISGHTALYWYRQSLGQGLEFLIYFQGNSAPDKSGLPSDRFSAERTGGSVSTLTIQRTQQEDSAVYLCASSLEKFRRDTDTQYFGPGTRLTVL.

The chain links TRBV5-5 to TRBJ2-1; 7 bases are a match to TRBD2. The CDR3 runs to 16 residues. J gave up 8 bases and V 0 bases, and 11 bases lay outside the gene matches. Germline CDR1 and CDR2: SGHKS and YYEKEE (reference sequence). The CDR3 DNA reads as TGTGCCAGCAGCTTGGCCAGAGCGGGGCGAAGGCATGAGCAGTTCTTC. Translated: CASSLARAGRRHEQFF.

The chain links TRBV7-9 to TRBJ2-7; TRBD1 agrees at 9 bases. The CDR3 sequence is 16 residues long. From germline, CDR1 is SEHNR and CDR2 FQNEAQ (reference sequence). Germline trimming cut 1 base from V and 3 bases from J; bases unmatched to any gene: 7. This CDR3 is CASSLVRTGVHYEQYF. The CDR3 DNA follows: TGTGCCAGCAGCTTAGTCAGGACAGGGGTTCACTACGAGCAGTACTTC.

J is TRBJ1-2 and V is TRBV4-3; D is uncertain. The germline gives CDR1 LGHNA, CDR2 YSLEER. The CDR3 covers 16 residues. Trimming removed 0 bases from V and 4 bases from J, with 15 bases in between. The CDR3 bases are TGCGCCAGCAGCCAAGATCTTGGGTCCCCCGGCTATGGCTACACCTTC. Protein product: CASSQDLGSPGYGYTF.

The J gene is TRBJ2-1, the V gene TRBV9, with D hard to call. Germline assignment: CDR1 SGDLS and CDR2 YYNGEE. CDR3 length: 13 residues. V shed 4 bases and J shed 5 bases, with 10 bases lying between them. CDR3 amino acids: CASSSASNNEQFF. The CDR3 DNA follows: TGTGCCAGCAGCTCGGCATCCAACAATGAGCAGTTCTTC. The whole variable domain, remainder taken from reference TRBV9 and TRBJ2-1, is DSGVTQTPKHLITATGQRVTLRCSPRSGDLSVYWYQQSLDQGLQFLIQYYNGEERAKGNILERFSAQQFPDLHSELNLSSLELGDSALYFCASSSASNNEQFFGPGTRLTVL.

The V gene is TRBV15, the J gene TRBJ1-5, with no clear D. The CDR3 sequence is 22 residues long. The germline CDR1 and CDR2 sequences are LNHNV and YYDKDF (reference sequence). V gave up 4 bases and J gave up 0 bases, with 31 bases separating them. The CDR3: CATSIRELSNAYPRDSNQPQHF. As DNA, the CDR3 is TGTGCCACCAGCATCCGGGAGCTCAGCAATGCCTACCCTCGGGATAGCAATCAGCCCCAGCATTTT.

This chain links TRBV6-5 with TRBJ2-2; the D gene is possibly TRBD2 (5 bases). CDR3 length: 15 residues. V shed 6 bases and J shed 2 bases, with 13 bases lying between them. Germline V gene data show CDR1 as MNHEY and CDR2 as SVGAGI. In nucleotides, the CDR3 is TGTGCCAGCAGCACCGTAACGGGAAACACCGGGGAGCTGTTTTTT. As protein: CASSTVTGNTGELFF.

This sequence joins TRBV30 and TRBJ2-2; 11 bases are a match to TRBD2. CDR1 GTSNPN and CDR2 SVGIG come from the germline V gene (reference sequence). CDR3 length equals 14 residues. The V segment lost 1 base and the J segment 13 bases; nucleotides outside the gene matches: 8. CDR3 sequence reads: CAWSETSGRRALFF. The CDR3 region has the DNA TGTGCCTGGAGTGAAACTAGCGGGAGAAGGGCGCTGTTTTTT.

A few counts support this clone. The chain employs TRBV6-1 and TRBJ2-7; TRBD1 or TRBD2 may be the D gene (5 bases each). This CDR3 has 16 residues. The germline V and J ends were trimmed by 3 bases and 3 bases, with 18 bases remaining between them. Per germline, CDR1 MNHNS and CDR2 SASEGT. CDR3 loop: CASSEAGTTGGYEQYF. CDR3 DNA sequence: TGTGCCAGCAGTGAGGCCGGGACCACCGGTGGCTACGAGCAGTACTTC.

The V call is TRBV10-1, the J call TRBJ1-5; no reliable D call. Germline-derived CDR1 and CDR2 are WNHNN and SYGVQD (reference sequence). This CDR3 contains 13 residues. Trimming pared 7 bases from V and 6 bases from J, leaving 13 bases between. The CDR3: CASTILASQPQHF. In DNA form, the CDR3 reads TGCGCCAGCACAATATTGGCGAGTCAGCCCCAGCATTTT.

As DNA, the CDR3 is TGCGCCAGCAGCGAAGACCTGAGCGGGGAGCTGTTTTTT. It encodes CASSEDLSGELFF. The chain joins TRBV5-1 to TRBJ2-2; D is unclear. There are 13 residues in the CDR3. V dropped 4 bases and J dropped 7 bases, with 11 bases sitting between them. Per the germline V gene, CDR1 is SGHRS and CDR2 is YFSETQ.

The chain couples TRBV5-4 to TRBJ2-7; 12 nucleotides align to TRBD2. Germline V gene data show CDR1 as SGHNT and CDR2 as YYREEE (reference sequence). V was clipped by 4 bases and J by 3 bases; unmatched bases: 5. The CDR3 runs to 15 residues. The CDR3 reads CASSPGLAGLYEQYF. In DNA form, the CDR3 reads TGTGCCAGCAGCCCGGGACTAGCGGGCCTCTACGAGCAGTACTTC.

The rearrangement links TRBV28 to TRBJ1-5, with D unresolved. Germline values: CDR1 MDHEN, CDR2 SYDVKM. The CDR3 is 13 amino acids. Between the trimmed V and J ends, which lost 7 bases and 10 bases, there was a span of 17 bases. The CDR3 loop reads CASNWGTGAPQHF. In DNA, the CDR3 is TGTGCCAGCAATTGGGGAACTGGCGCTCCCCAGCATTTT.

The chain links TRBV7-2 to TRBJ1-5; 11 positions match TRBD1. The CDR3 runs 15 residues. V lost 4 bases, J lost 6 bases, and 5 bases stayed unmatched. From germline, CDR1 is SGHTA and CDR2 FQGNSA. The CDR3 DNA is TGTGCCAGCAGCTCCCGGGACAGGGGGATTCAGCCCCAGCATTTT. This codes for CASSSRDRGIQPQHF.

The chain joins TRBV5-1 to TRBJ2-2; D gene ambiguous. The CDR3 runs to 15 residues. CDR1 and CDR2 (germline): SGHRS, YFSETQ. V lost 4 bases, J lost 6 bases, and 16 bases lay in between. The CDR3 protein is CASSPPPSAPGELFF. The CDR3 region has the DNA TGCGCCAGCAGCCCCCCCCCATCCGCGCCCGGGGAGCTGTTTTTT.